This note documents a single TCR beta chain sequence. One junction end does not reproduce the germline sequence, and a read error may be involved. This record comes from a study of tumor-infiltrating lymphocytes in primary liver carcinoma. Germline V gives CDR1 GTSNPN, CDR2 SVGIG (reference sequence). The CDR3 length is 14 residues. RNA and DNA were co-extracted from approximately 20-30 mg of unsorted bulk tissue. Starting material of 500 ng total RNA yielded TCR beta cDNA via a constant-region primer. ARM-PCR was slightly modified, and three nested multiplex PCR rounds with it gave rise to the TCR beta libraries. The first two PCR rounds used TRBV1-TRBV30 primers with a Cbeta primer, nine to ten cycles each. One entry per CDR3 protein, called by TCRdb with MiXCR from the multiplex PCR reads. The table records approximately 73,000 distinct CDR3 sequences, over 55% of them present only once.

The receptor comes from an older woman with primary liver carcinoma and hepatitis B virus infection. Material for sequencing was liver tumor tissue from sampling region 4. Specified subset: tumor region T4, right-lateral pole. This sequence joins TRBV30 and TRBJ1-2; 10 bases are a match to TRBD1. Here the CDR3 DNA reads TGTGCCTGGAGTGCGACAGGGGGCAGCTATAGCTACACCTTC. It translates to CAWSATGGSYSYTF.